The next 5 T cell receptor beta chains were all read from a single sample in a study of blood T cell repertoires in COVID-19. Sequencing was performed with immunoSEQ multiplex PCR; in TCRdb, only in-frame clones are kept and a portion is missing. This repertoire shows fewer than 200,000 clones, about four fifths found once; its top ten account for more than 3%. The source material was PBMCs or T cells enriched from blood (not recorded which). The receptors derive from a woman aged 25 to 39 who had been exposed to COVID-19.

The chain has TRBV5-1 and TRBJ1-6; D is unresolved. Germline V CDR1 and CDR2: SGHRS, YFSETQ. The CDR3 sequence is 17 residues long. V was cut by 3 bases and J by 5 bases, with 18 bases left in between. The CDR3 nucleotides are TGCGCCAGCAGCTCGGCAACGTTCGGGTCGAATAATTCACCCCTCCACTTT. It specifies CASSSATFGSNNSPLHF.

The chain uses TRBV6-5 and TRBJ1-5; 7 nucleotides match TRBD1. From germline, CDR1 is MNHEY and CDR2 SVGAGI. The CDR3 is 13 residues long. Germline trimming cut 6 bases from V and 4 bases from J; bases unmatched to any gene: 3. In nucleotides, the CDR3 is TGTGCCAGCAGCGAGACAGGGAATCAGCCCCAGCATTTT. This gives the protein CASSETGNQPQHF.

The chain joins TRBV6-1 to TRBJ1-2, with 7 nucleotides matching TRBD1. This CDR3 is 15 amino acids long. The germline CDR1 and CDR2 sequences are MNHNS and SASEGT. Trimming cost V 3 bases and J 4 bases; bases outside gene matches: 8. CDR3 sequence: CASSEGWTGIYGYTF. The CDR3 bases are TGTGCCAGCAGTGAGGGGTGGACAGGCATCTATGGCTACACCTTC.

The chain employs TRBV3-1 (or the pseudogene TRBV3-2) and TRBJ2-3; a weak D match, TRBD1 (5 bases). CDR1 and CDR2 (germline): LGHDT, YNNKEL (reference sequence). V was clipped by 4 bases and J by 6 bases, with 8 bases between them. This CDR3 has 12 residues. The CDR3 loop is CASSPGLDTQYF. For the CDR3, the DNA is TGTGCCAGCAGCCCAGGGTTGGATACGCAGTATTTT.

This clone has just one count. The chain uses TRBV9 and TRBJ2-2, with 10 bases aligning to TRBD1. The germline gives CDR1 SGDLS, CDR2 YYNGEE. After removal of 0 bases from V and 6 bases from J, the junction contained 5 bases not matched to a gene. There are 16 residues in the CDR3. The CDR3 loop reads CASSVEGTGVAGELFF. CDR3 sequence (DNA): TGTGCCAGCAGCGTAGAGGGGACAGGGGTGGCCGGGGAGCTGTTTTTT.